This TCR beta chain comes out of a study of blood T cell repertoires in COVID-19. In the study overall: Samples came from the United States, Italy and Spain, spanning acute and convalescent COVID-19. The analysed material was cDNA or gDNA that came from T cells, B-cell-depleted T cells, or PBMCs.

Germline V gene data show CDR1 as MNHEY and CDR2 as SMNVEV (reference sequence). The CDR3 length is 12 residues. V was clipped by 4 bases and J by 2 bases, with 4 bases between them. Under the authors' procedure: Amplification of reference gene primers was used by the study to estimate nucleated cell counts. The assay was immunoSEQ multiplex PCR, and TCRdb's table has in-frame clones only and misses some. For V, J and clone size, that table is used; D and trimming come from the DNA. The top ten clones hold around 2% of a sample with over 200,000 clones, 80% to 90% of them seen once. The source of this sequence is a man younger than 45 who had recovered from COVID-19. Sequences were obtained from peripheral blood. The chain links TRBV27 to TRBJ2-3; D is ambiguous. The DNA for the CDR3 is TGTGCCAGCAGTTCAATCACAGATACGCAGTATTTT. Protein: CASSSITDTQYF.